This T cell receptor (beta chain) comes out of a study of T cell changes during pregnancy in multiple sclerosis. This CDR3 contains 15 residues. Germline trimming cut 6 bases from V and 2 bases from J; bases unmatched to any gene: 9. Germline V gives CDR1 LNHDA, CDR2 SQIVND (reference sequence). Method: immunoSEQ multiplex PCR; TCRdb's copy keeps in-frame clones and lacks some. This table holds 50,000 or so clones, around nine tenths found once. The chain is built from TRBV19 and TRBJ1-2; 7 nucleotides line up with TRBD1. This TCR was sampled from a female donor with multiple sclerosis, enrolled in a pregnancy study. The sample was CD4+ T cells from peripheral blood mononuclear cells, taken before pregnancy. The CDR3: CASSLFGTANYGYTF. CDR3 DNA: TGTGCCAGTAGCCTCTTTGGGACAGCGAACTATGGCTACACCTTC. The entire variable domain, with the rest obtained from reference TRBV19 and TRBJ1-2, is as follows: DGGITQSPKYLFRKEGQNVTLSCEQNLNHDAMYWYRQDPGQGLRLIYYSQIVNDFQKGDIAEGYSVSREKKESFPLTVTSAQKNPTAFYLCASSLFGTANYGYTFGSGTRLTVV.